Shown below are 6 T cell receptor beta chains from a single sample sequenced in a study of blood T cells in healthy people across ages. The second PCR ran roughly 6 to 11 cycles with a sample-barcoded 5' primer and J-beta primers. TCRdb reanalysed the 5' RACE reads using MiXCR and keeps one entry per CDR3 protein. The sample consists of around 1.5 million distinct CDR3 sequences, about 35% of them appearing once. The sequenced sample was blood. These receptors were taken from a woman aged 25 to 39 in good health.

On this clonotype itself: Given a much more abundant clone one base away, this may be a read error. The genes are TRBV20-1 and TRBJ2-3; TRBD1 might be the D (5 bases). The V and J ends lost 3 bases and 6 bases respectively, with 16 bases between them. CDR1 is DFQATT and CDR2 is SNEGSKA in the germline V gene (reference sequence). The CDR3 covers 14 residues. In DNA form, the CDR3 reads TGCAGTGCTAGTATGGGCAGGGCGTTCGATACGCAGTATTTT. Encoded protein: CSASMGRAFDTQYF.

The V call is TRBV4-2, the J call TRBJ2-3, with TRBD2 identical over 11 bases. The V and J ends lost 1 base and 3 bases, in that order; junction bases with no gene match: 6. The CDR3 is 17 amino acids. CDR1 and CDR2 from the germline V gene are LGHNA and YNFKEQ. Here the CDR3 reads CASSQGLAGSLTDTQYF. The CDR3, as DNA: TGTGCCAGCAGCCAAGGACTAGCGGGATCCCTGACAGATACGCAGTATTTT.

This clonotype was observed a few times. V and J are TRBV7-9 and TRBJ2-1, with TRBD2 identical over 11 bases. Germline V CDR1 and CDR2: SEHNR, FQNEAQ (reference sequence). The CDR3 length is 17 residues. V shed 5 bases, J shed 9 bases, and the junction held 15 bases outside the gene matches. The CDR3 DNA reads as TGTGCCAGCAGCCTCCTTGGCGGTAGCGGGGGGGTTGGTGAGCAGTTCTTC. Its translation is CASSLLGGSGGVGEQFF.

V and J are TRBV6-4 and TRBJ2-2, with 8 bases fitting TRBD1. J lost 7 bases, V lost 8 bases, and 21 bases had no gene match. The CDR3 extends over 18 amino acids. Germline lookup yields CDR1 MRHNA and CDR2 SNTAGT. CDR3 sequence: CASPGGQVPRIIIGELFF. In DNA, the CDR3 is TGTGCCAGCCCTGGGGGACAGGTCCCTCGGATTATCATCGGGGAGCTGTTTTTT.

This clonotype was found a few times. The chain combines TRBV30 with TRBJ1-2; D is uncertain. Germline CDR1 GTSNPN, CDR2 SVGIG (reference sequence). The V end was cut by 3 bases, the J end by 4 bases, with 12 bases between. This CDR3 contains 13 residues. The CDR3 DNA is TGTGCCTGGAGGGACGGTGGAAGCTATGGCTACACCTTC. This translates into CAWRDGGSYGYTF.

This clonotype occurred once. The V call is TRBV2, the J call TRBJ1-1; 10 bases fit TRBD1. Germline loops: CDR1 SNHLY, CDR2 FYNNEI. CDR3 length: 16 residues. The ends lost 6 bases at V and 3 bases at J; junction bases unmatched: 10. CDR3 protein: CASSDDRGQLDTEAFF. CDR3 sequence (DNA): TGTGCCAGCAGCGATGACAGGGGGCAACTCGACACTGAAGCTTTCTTT.